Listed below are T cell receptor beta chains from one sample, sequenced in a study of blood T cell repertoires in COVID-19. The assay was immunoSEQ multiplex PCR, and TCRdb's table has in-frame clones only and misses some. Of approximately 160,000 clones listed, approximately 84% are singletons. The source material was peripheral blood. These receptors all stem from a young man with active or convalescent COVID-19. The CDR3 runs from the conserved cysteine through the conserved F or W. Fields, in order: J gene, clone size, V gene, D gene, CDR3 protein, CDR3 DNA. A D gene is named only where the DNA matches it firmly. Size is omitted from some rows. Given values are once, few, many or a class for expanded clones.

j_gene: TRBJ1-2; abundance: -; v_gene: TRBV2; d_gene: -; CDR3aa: CASNRELGGYTF; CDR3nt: TGTGCCAGCAACAGGGAGTTAGGGGGCTACACCTTC
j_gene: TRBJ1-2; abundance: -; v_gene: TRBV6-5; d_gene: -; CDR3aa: CASSYREDYGYTF; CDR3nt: TGTGCCAGCAGTTATCGGGAAGACTATGGCTACACCTTC
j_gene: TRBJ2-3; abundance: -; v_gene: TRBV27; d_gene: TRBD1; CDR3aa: CASSLSLGGTGYADTQYF; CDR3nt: TGTGCCAGCAGTTTATCGTTGGGGGGGACAGGGTATGCAGATACGCAGTATTTT
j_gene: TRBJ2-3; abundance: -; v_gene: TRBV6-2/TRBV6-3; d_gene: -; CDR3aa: CASSQRRDTQYF; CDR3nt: TGTGCCAGCAGTCAAAGGAGAGATACGCAGTATTTT
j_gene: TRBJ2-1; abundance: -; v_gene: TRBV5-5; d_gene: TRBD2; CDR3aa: CASSRTTSVSYNEQFF; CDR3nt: TGTGCCAGCAGCCGCACTACTAGCGTTTCCTACAATGAGCAGTTCTTC
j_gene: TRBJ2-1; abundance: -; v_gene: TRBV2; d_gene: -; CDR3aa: CASSDAVYNEQFF; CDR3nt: TGTGCCAGCAGTGATGCAGTATACAATGAGCAGTTCTTC
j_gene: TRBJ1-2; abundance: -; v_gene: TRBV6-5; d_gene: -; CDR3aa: CASSPSGIRGYTF; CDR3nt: TGTGCCAGCAGTCCATCAGGGATTAGGGGCTACACCTTC
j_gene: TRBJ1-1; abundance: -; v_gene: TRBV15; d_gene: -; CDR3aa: CATARSGGRAFF; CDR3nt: TGTGCCACCGCTAGATCCGGGGGGCGAGCTTTCTTT
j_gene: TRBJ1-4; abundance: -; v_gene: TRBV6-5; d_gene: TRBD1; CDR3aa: CASSSSTGVGEKLFF; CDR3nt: TGTGCCAGCAGTTCCTCGACAGGGGTTGGTGAAAAACTGTTTTTT
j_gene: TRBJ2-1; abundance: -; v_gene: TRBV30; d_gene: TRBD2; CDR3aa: CAWSEGLVGGNEQFF; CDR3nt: TGTGCCTGGAGCGAAGGACTAGTGGGTGGCAATGAGCAGTTCTTC
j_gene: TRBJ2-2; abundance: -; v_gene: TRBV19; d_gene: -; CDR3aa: CATEDGSTNTGELFF; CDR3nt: TGTGCCACCGAAGACGGTAGCACAAACACCGGGGAGCTGTTTTTT
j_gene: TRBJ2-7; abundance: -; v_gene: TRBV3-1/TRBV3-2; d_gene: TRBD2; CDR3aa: CASSQGLAGGPSYEQYF; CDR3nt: TGTGCCAGCAGCCAAGGCCTAGCGGGAGGACCCTCCTACGAGCAGTACTTC
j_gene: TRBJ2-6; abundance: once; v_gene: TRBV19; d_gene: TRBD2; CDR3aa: CASSWGGAGANVLTF; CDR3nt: TGTGCCAGTAGTTGGGGAGGGGCTGGGGCCAACGTCCTGACTTTC
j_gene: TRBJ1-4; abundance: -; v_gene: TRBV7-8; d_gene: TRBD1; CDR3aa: CASSLVAGDRINEKLFF; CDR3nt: TGTGCCAGCAGCTTAGTCGCCGGGGACAGGATTAATGAAAAACTGTTTTTT
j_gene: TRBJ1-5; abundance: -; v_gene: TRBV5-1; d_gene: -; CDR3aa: CASSLDSHSNQPQHF; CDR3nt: TGCGCCAGCAGCTTAGACAGTCATAGCAATCAGCCCCAGCATTTT
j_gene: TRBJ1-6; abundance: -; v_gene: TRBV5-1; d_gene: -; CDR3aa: CASRNGQHDNSPLHF; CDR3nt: TGCGCCAGCAGAAACGGACAGCACGATAATTCACCCCTCCACTTT
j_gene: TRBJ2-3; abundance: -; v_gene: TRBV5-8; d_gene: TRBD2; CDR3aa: CASSFGLAGSTDTQYF; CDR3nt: TGTGCCAGCAGCTTCGGACTAGCGGGAAGCACAGATACGCAGTATTTT
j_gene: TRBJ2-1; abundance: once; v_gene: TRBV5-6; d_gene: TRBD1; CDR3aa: CASSLTDRVILGQFF; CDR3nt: TGTGCCAGCAGCTTGACGGACAGGGTGATCCTCGGGCAGTTCTTC
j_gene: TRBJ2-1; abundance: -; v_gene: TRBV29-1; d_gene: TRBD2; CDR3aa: CSVTISGRAYNEQFF; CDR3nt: TGCAGCGTTACAATTAGCGGGAGGGCATACAATGAGCAGTTCTTC
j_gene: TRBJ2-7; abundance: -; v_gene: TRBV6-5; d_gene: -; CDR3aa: CASSPGSTGSYEQYF; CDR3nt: TGTGCCAGCAGCCCCGGATCGACAGGCTCCTACGAGCAGTACTTC
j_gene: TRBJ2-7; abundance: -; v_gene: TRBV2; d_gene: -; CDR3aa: CASSRREDEQYF; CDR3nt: TGTGCCAGCTCACGCAGGGAGGACGAGCAGTACTTC
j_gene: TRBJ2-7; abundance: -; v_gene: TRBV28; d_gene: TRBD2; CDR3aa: CASSFFERGSYEQYF; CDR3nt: TGTGCCAGCAGTTTTTTCGAGCGGGGCTCCTACGAGCAGTACTTC